This TCR beta chain was recovered during a study of cytotoxic CD8 clonotypes in ibrutinib-treated CLL. Note on this clone: Its target is not known.

Method: immunoSEQ multiplex PCR; TCRdb's copy keeps in-frame clones and lacks some. The table has 250,000 to 350,000 clones, around 76% seen once; the top ten hold around 5.1%. Germline-derived CDR1 and CDR2 are LNHNV and YYDKDF (reference sequence). The CDR3 is made up of 14 amino acids. Trimming cost V 11 bases and J 0 bases, with 13 bases left between them. General study points: An increase in clonality occurred at ibrutinib response, followed by a return toward baseline at progression. Patients showed higher baseline clonality than age-matched healthy donors, and it tracked circulating CD8+ T-cell counts.

The chain combines TRBV15 with TRBJ2-2; no clear D. This TCR was sampled from a human donor with chronic lymphocytic leukemia. The starting material was PBMCs, obtained at disease progression, from a patient treated with ibrutinib. The CDR3 sequence: CASRVLANTGELFF. DNA for the CDR3: TGTGCCTCTCGGGTTTTAGCGAACACCGGGGAGCTGTTTTTT.